Given below is one T cell receptor beta chain in context. The record originates from a study of blood T cell repertoires in COVID-19. In the study overall: From T cells, B-cell-depleted T cells, or PBMCs came the material, which was cDNA or gDNA.

Here immunoSEQ multiplex PCR was the method, and the copy in TCRdb shows in-frame clones only, minus some. This repertoire shows 45,000 to 60,000 clones, almost 85% found once; its top ten account for approximately 7.7%. This CDR3 has 14 amino acids. CDR1 is GTSNPN, CDR2 SVGIG, per germline (reference sequence). V was trimmed by 0 bases and J by 4 bases, leaving 12 bases between them. The TCR sequence derives from a woman of 80 years or more with acute or convalescent COVID-19. Input material: peripheral blood. This sequence joins TRBV30 and TRBJ1-2; unclear D gene. CDR3 loop: CAWSVPGSSYGYTF. In nucleotides, the CDR3 is TGTGCCTGGAGTGTACCGGGGAGTTCCTATGGCTACACCTTC.